This T cell receptor beta chain derives from a study of control samples from healthy donors and cancer patients. V was cut by 6 bases and J by 0 bases, with 13 bases left in between. CDR3 length: 15 residues. Germline-derived CDR1 and CDR2 are LGHNA and YNFKEQ. Profiled with immunoSEQ multiplex PCR; TCRdb holds only in-frame clones, not every one. Found here are about 140,000 clones, around 90% of them singletons; the top ten hold about 1.8%. The clonotype originates from a man aged 18 to 30 in good health. Sequenced sample: blood. The chain combines TRBV4-2 with TRBJ2-3, with D possibly matching TRBD1 (6 bases). The CDR3 coding sequence is TGTGCCAGCAGTCCCAGGGGTAGGAGCACAGATACGCAGTATTTT. This sequence encodes CASSPRGRSTDTQYF.